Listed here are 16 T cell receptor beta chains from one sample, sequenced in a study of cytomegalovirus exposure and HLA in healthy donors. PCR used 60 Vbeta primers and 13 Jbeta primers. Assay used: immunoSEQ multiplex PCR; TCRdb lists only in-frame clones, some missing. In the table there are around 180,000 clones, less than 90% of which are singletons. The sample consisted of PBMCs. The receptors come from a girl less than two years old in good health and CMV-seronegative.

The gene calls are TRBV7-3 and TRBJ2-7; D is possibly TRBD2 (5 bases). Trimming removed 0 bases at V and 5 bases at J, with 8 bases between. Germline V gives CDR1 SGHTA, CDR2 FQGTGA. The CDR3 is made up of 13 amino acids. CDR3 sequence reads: CASSLTVGNEQYF. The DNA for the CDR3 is TGTGCCAGCAGCTTAACGGTCGGGAACGAGCAGTACTTC. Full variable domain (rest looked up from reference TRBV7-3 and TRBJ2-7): GAGVSQTPSNKVTEKGKYVELRCDPISGHTALYWYRQSLGQGPEFLIYFQGTGAADDSGLPNDRFFAVRPEGSVSTLKIQRTERGDSAVYLCASSLTVGNEQYFGPGTRLTVT.

CDR3 protein: CASRRGTGLIVSGNTIYF. Written as DNA, the CDR3 is TGTGCCAGCAGAAGGGGGACAGGGCTCATAGTCTCTGGAAACACCATATATTTT. The chain carries TRBV2 and TRBJ1-3; 9 positions agree with TRBD1. CDR3 length: 18 residues. The germline V gene has CDR1 SNHLY and CDR2 FYNNEI. V lost 6 bases and J lost 0; bases outside the gene matches: 12.

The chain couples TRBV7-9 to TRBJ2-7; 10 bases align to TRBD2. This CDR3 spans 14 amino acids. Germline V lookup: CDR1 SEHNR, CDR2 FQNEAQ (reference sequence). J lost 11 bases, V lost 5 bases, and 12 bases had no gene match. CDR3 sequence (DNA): TGTGCCAGCAGCCCTGATGGACTAGCGGAACCGAAGTACTTC. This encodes CASSPDGLAEPKYF.

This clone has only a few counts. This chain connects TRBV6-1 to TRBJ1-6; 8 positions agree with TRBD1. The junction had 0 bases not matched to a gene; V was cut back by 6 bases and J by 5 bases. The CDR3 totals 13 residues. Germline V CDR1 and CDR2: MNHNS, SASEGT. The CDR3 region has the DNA TGTGCCAGCAGGACAGGGGATAATTCACCCCTCCACTTT. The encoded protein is CASRTGDNSPLHF.

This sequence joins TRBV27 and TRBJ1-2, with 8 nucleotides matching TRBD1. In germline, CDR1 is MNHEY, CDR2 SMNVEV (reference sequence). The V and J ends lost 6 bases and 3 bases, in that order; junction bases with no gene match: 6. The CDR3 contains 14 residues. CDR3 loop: CASSPRQGHYGYTF. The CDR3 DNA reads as TGTGCCAGCAGCCCCCGACAGGGGCACTATGGCTACACCTTC.

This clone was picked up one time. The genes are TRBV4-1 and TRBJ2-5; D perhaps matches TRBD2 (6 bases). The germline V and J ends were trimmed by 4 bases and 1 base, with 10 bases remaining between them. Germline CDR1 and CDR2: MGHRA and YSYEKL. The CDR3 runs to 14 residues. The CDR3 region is CASSRRGRQETQYF. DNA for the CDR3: TGCGCCAGCAGCCGGCGGGGACGCCAAGAGACCCAGTACTTC.

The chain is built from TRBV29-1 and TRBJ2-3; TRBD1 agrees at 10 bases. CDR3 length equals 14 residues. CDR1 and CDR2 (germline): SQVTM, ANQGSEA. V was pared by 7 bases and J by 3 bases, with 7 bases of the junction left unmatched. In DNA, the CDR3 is TGCAGCGGCAAAAGACAGGGGGCAACAGATACGCAGTATTTT. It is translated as CSGKRQGATDTQYF.

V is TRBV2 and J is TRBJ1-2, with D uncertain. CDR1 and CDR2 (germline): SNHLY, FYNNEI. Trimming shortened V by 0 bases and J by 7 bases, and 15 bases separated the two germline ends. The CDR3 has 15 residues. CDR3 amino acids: CASSEAGRGLGGYTF. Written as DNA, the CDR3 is TGTGCCAGCAGTGAAGCCGGCCGAGGGCTTGGTGGCTACACCTTC.

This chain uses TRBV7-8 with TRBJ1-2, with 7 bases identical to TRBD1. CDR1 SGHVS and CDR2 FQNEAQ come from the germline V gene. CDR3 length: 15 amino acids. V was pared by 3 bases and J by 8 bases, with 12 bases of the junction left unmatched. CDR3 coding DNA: TGTGCCAGCAGCTTCCGACAGGGCTCAGGTGGGGGCTACACCTTC. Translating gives CASSFRQGSGGGYTF.

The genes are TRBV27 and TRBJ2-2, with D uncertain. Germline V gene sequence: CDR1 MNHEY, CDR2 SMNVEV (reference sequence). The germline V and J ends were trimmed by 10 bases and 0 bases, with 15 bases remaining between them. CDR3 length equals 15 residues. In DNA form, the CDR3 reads TGTGCCACCCAGAGGAGCTACCCGAACACCGGGGAGCTGTTTTTT. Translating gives CATQRSYPNTGELFF.

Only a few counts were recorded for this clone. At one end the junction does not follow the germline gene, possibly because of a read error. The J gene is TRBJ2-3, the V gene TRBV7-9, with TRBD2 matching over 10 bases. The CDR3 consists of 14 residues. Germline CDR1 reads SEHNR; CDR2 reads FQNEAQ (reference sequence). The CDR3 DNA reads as TGTTCCAGCATTCCAGCGGGGGGGCTAGATACGCAGTATTTT. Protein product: CSSIPAGGLDTQYF. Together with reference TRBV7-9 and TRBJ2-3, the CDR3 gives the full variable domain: DTGVSQNPRHKITKRGQNVTFRCDPISEHNRLYWYRQTLGQGPEFLTYFQNEAQLEKSRLLSDRFSAERPKGSFSTLEIQRTEQGDSAMYLCSSIPAGGLDTQYFGPGTRLTVL.

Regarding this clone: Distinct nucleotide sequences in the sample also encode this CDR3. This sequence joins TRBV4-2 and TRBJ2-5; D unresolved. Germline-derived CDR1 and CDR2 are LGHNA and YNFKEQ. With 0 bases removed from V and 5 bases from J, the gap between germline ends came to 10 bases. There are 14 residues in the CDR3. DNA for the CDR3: TGTGCCAGCAGCCAAGAGTTAGCTGAGGAGACCCAGTACTTC. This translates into CASSQELAEETQYF.

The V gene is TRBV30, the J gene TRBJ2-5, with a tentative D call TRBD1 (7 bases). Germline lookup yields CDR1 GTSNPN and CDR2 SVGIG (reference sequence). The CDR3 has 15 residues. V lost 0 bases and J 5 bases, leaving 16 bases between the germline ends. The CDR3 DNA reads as TGTGCCTGGAGTGTCTATTTTCCAGGGGGGGAGACCCAGTACTTC. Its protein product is CAWSVYFPGGETQYF.

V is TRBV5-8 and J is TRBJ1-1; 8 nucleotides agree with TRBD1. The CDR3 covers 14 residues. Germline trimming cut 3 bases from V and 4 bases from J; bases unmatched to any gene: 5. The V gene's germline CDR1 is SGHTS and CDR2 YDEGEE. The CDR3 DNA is TGTGCCAGCAGCTCCAGGACAGGGAGCACTGAAGCTTTCTTT. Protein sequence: CASSSRTGSTEAFF.

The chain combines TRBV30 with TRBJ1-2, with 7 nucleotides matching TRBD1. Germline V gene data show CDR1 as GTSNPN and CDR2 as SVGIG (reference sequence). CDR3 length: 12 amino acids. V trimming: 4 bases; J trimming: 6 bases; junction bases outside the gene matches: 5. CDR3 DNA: TGTGCCTGGATGACAGGGAGGAATGGCTACACCTTC. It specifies CAWMTGRNGYTF.

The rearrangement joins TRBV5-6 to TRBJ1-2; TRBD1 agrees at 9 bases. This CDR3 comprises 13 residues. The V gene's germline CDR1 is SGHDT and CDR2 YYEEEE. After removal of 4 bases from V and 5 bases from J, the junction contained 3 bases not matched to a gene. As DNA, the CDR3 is TGTGCCAGCAGCACTGGGACAGGGTATGGCTACACCTTC. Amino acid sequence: CASSTGTGYGYTF. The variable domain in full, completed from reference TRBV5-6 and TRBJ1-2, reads DAGVTQSPTHLIKTRGQQVTLRCSPKSGHDTVSWYQQALGQGPQFIFQYYEEEERQRGNFPDRFSGHQFPNYSSELNVNALLLGDSALYLCASSTGTGYGYTFGSGTRLTVV.